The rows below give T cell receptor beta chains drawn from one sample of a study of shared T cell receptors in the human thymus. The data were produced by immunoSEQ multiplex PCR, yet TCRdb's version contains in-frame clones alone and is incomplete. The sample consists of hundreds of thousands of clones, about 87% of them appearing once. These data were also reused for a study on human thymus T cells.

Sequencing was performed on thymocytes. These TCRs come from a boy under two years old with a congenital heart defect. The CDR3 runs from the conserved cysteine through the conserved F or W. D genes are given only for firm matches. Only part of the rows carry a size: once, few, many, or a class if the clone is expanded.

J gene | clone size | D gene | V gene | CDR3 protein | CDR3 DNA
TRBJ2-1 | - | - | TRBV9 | CASSVGGPSSYNEQFF | TGTGCCAGCAGCGTCGGGGGGCCAAGCTCCTACAATGAGCAGTTCTTC
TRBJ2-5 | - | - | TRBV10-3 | CAISVPAERGEETQYF | TGTGCCATCAGTGTCCCCGCCGAGCGCGGGGAAGAGACCCAGTACTTC
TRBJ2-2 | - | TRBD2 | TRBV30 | CAWSLRGGPGGELFF | TGTGCCTGGAGTCTGCGCGGGGGGCCGGGCGGGGAGCTGTTTTTT
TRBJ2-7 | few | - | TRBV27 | CASSSIGGESTPYEQYF | TGTGCCAGCAGTTCCATAGGGGGGGAGTCTACCCCCTACGAGCAGTACTTC
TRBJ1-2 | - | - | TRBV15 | CATSRASGEGEYGYTF | TGTGCCACCAGCAGAGCCTCAGGGGAAGGAGAGTATGGCTACACCTTC
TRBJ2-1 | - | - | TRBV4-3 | CASSQDIEGYNEQFF | TGCGCCAGCAGCCAAGATATAGAGGGCTACAATGAGCAGTTCTTC
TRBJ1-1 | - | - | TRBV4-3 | CASSQDKDRARVKPEAFF | TGCGCCAGCAGCCAAGATAAGGACCGGGCCAGGGTCAAGCCTGAAGCTTTCTTT
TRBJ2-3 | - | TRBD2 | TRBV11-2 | CASSLVTSGGAMDTQYF | TGTGCCAGCAGCTTAGTGACTAGCGGGGGGGCCATGGATACGCAGTATTTT
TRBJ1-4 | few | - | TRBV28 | CASSRQNEKLFF | TGTGCCAGCAGTCGACAAAATGAAAAACTGTTTTTT
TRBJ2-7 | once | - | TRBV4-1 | CASSQVEGSYEQYF | TGCGCCAGCAGCCAAGTCGAGGGTTCCTACGAGCAGTACTTC
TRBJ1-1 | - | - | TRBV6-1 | CASSEYVEAFF | TGTGCCAGCAGTGAATATGTTGAAGCTTTCTTT
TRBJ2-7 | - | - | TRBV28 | CASSEQGSYEQYF | TGTGCCAGCAGTGAACAGGGATCCTACGAGCAGTACTTC
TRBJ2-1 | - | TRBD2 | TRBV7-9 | CASSSARLADEQFF | TGTGCCAGCAGCTCAGCCCGACTAGCTGATGAGCAGTTCTTC
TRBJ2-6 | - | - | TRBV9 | CASSVDFGSGANVLTF | TGTGCCAGCAGCGTAGATTTCGGCTCTGGGGCCAACGTCCTGACTTTC
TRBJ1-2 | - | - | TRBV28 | CASSPSLKKANYGYTF | TGTGCCAGCAGCCCAAGCCTAAAAAAAGCTAACTATGGCTACACCTTC
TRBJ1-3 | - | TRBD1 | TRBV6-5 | CASSLTGDGNTIYF | TGTGCCAGCAGCCTGACAGGGGACGGAAACACCATATATTTT